The clone carrying this T cell receptor beta chain was detected ten times or more. Its antigen is undetermined. iRepertoire HTBI primers and Arm-PCR of CDR3 regions built TCR beta libraries. TCRdb re-analysed the multiplex PCR reads in MiXCR, keeping a single row per CDR3 protein. This sample has under 300,000 distinct CDR3 sequences, with over 20% found just once. This CDR3 has 14 residues. The germline gives CDR1 DFQATT, CDR2 SNEGSKA (reference sequence). The J segment lost 0 bases and the V segment lost 3 bases, leaving 4 bases of the junction unmatched. The sample is drawn from a study of regulatory T cells in long-lasting Graves disease. Study context: Those Graves' patients who were newly diagnosed had been on antithyroid drugs under 3 months.

Specified time point: newly diagnosed GD, antithyroid drugs for less than 3 months. Making the TCR library involved RNA that had been extracted from PBMCs. Guidelines of the American Thyroid Association were used to diagnose Graves' disease. Notes on the study in general: Public clonotype sharing was higher in persistent than newly diagnosed patients.

The sequence was collected from a female donor with Graves disease. Sequencing used peripheral blood mononuclear cells (PBMCs), obtained at new diagnosis, from a patient treated with antithyroid drugs. The V and J genes are TRBV20-1 and TRBJ2-5, with 7 bases that match TRBD2. In DNA form, the CDR3 reads TGCAGTGCTAGCCCAGCGGGGTACCAAGAGACCCAGTACTTC. This sequence encodes CSASPAGYQETQYF.